Presented here are 32 T cell receptor beta chains from one specimen sequenced in a study of cytomegalovirus exposure and HLA in healthy donors (dated by TCRdb to between 2016 and 2019). The library was built by means of the immunoSEQ multiplex PCR assay. The multiplex PCR relied on a mix of 60 forward primers for TCR Vbeta segments and 13 reverse primers for TCR Jbeta segments. Held by TCRdb, this immuneACCESS table contains in-frame sequences only and omits some clones. Under half of the omission traces to an unresolved V gene where checked; the cause of the rest is unknown. This sample lists fewer than 200,000 clones; 80% to 85% were detected once. Together, the top ten hold 2% to 2.5% of the sample. Sample: PBMCs. Every receptor here comes from a woman aged 25-40 years in good health and CMV-seronegative.

The J gene is TRBJ2-7, the V gene TRBV5-4; 14 bases agree with TRBD2. This CDR3 comprises 16 residues. With 4 bases clipped from V and 4 bases from J, the junction kept 7 bases outside the gene matches. Germline V CDR1 and CDR2: SGHNT, YYREEE (reference sequence). The CDR3 coding sequence is TGTGCCAGCAGCATTTCCGGGACTAGCGGGAGTTACGAGCAGTACTTC. Its translation: CASSISGTSGSYEQYF.

The chain has TRBV7-2 and TRBJ1-5, with a tentative D call TRBD1 (5 bases). CDR3 length: 14 residues. Germline V gene data show CDR1 as SGHTA and CDR2 as FQGNSA. The germline V and J ends were trimmed by 5 bases and 5 bases, with 13 bases remaining between them. CDR3 sequence: CASSVNGGDQPQHF. The DNA of the CDR3 is TGTGCCAGCAGCGTTAACGGGGGTGATCAGCCCCAGCATTTT.

The gene calls are TRBV5-1 and TRBJ2-5; D unclear. The germline CDR1 and CDR2 sequences are SGHRS and YFSETQ. V was cut by 1 base and J by 5 bases, with 9 bases left in between. The CDR3 spans 13 residues. The CDR3 is CASSLSGAETQYF. DNA of the CDR3: TGCGCCAGCAGCTTGTCAGGCGCGGAGACCCAGTACTTC.

This chain uses TRBV21-1 with TRBJ2-3; no DNA check was done on the table's D call, TRBD1. TRBV21-1 is noted as a pseudogene. CDR3 size: 15 residues. The CDR3 coding sequence is TGTGCCAGCAGCACCCCGACAGGGTTCACAGATACGCAGTATTTT. Amino acid sequence: CASSTPTGFTDTQYF.

This chain links TRBV4-3 with TRBJ2-3, with D perhaps matching TRBD1 (5 bases). Germline-derived CDR1 and CDR2 are LGHNA and YSLEER. The CDR3 runs 16 residues. V dropped 0 bases and J dropped 8 bases, with 18 bases sitting between them. The CDR3: CASSQETGIGSGTQYF. The CDR3 nucleotides read TGCGCCAGCAGCCAAGAAACAGGTATTGGCAGTGGTACGCAGTATTTT.

This clone was picked up one time. The chain is built from TRBV30 and TRBJ2-3, with a tentative D call TRBD2 (6 bases). V shed 1 base and J shed 0 bases, with 11 bases lying between them. Germline V CDR1 and CDR2: GTSNPN, SVGIG (reference sequence). This CDR3 spans 15 amino acids. CDR3 amino acids: CAWSGLSGSTDTQYF. CDR3 nucleotide sequence: TGTGCCTGGAGTGGGCTTAGCGGAAGCACAGATACGCAGTATTTT.

As concerns this clone: The junction departs from the called germline gene at one end, perhaps through a read error. The gene calls are TRBV7-9 and TRBJ1-1; D remains ambiguous. The germline CDR1 and CDR2 sequences are SEHNR and FQNEAQ (reference sequence). The CDR3 sequence is 12 residues long. CDR3 sequence reads: CSSSARNTEAFF. DNA for the CDR3: TGTTCCAGCAGCGCGAGGAACACTGAAGCTTTCTTT.

This clone occurred once. J is TRBJ1-2 and V is TRBV2; unclear D gene. CDR1 and CDR2 (germline): SNHLY, FYNNEI. The CDR3 consists of 10 residues. Trimming cost V 6 bases and J 8 bases, with 7 bases left between them. The CDR3 DNA follows: TGTGCCAGCAGACAAGAAGGCTACACCTTC. Protein product: CASRQEGYTF.

This clone was observed once. The V call is TRBV5-1, the J call TRBJ2-6, with D possibly TRBD2 on 5 matching bases. Trimming stripped 0 bases from V and 0 bases from J, with 10 bases between. The length of the CDR3 is 17 residues. Germline V gene data show CDR1 as SGHRS and CDR2 as YFSETQ. In DNA form, the CDR3 reads TGCGCCAGCAGCTTGGCCCCTGGGAGCTCTGGGGCCAACGTCCTGACTTTC. Protein product: CASSLAPGSSGANVLTF.

The chain has TRBV1 and TRBJ2-7; the table gives TRBD2 as D, unverified against the DNA. TRBV1 is a pseudogene. The CDR3 contains 14 residues. CDR3 region: CTSSQARSSYEQYF. CDR3 coding DNA: TGCACCAGCAGCCAAGCTCGTAGCTCCTACGAGCAGTACTTC.

This sequence joins TRBV5-1 and TRBJ2-7, with TRBD2 matching over 8 bases. This CDR3 region has 13 residues. Germline CDR1 SGHRS, CDR2 YFSETQ. The J segment lost 7 bases and the V segment lost 2 bases, leaving 5 bases of the junction unmatched. The CDR3 reads CASSFGGAGEQYF. CDR3 nucleotide sequence: TGCGCCAGCAGCTTCGGGGGGGCGGGTGAGCAGTACTTC. The full variable domain, rest sourced from reference TRBV5-1 and TRBJ2-7, is KAGVTQTPRYLIKTRGQQVTLSCSPISGHRSVSWYQQTPGQGLQFLFEYFSETQRNKGNFPGRFSGRQFSNSRSEMNVSTLELGDSALYLCASSFGGAGEQYFGPGTRLTVT.

The rearrangement joins TRBV7-2 to TRBJ2-1; 8 positions match TRBD2. CDR3 length: 17 residues. Looked up from germline, CDR1 is SGHTA and CDR2 is FQGNSA. V dropped 5 bases and J dropped 6; count of bases not matched to a gene: 15. DNA for the CDR3: TGTGCCAGCAGCGAGCGGTTCGGTCTAGCGGGTTTCAATGAGCAGTTCTTC. It specifies CASSERFGLAGFNEQFF.

The chain couples TRBV6-5 to TRBJ1-2; D call uncertain. Trimming took off 2 bases at V and 8 bases at J, with 9 bases between the two ends. The CDR3 length is 12 residues. CDR1 is MNHEY and CDR2 is SVGAGI in the germline V gene. The CDR3 here is CASSYDLVGYTF. Here the CDR3 DNA reads TGTGCCAGCAGTTACGATTTAGTCGGCTACACCTTC.

In DNA, the CDR3 is TGTGCCAGCAGCCCCAGAGAGGGGGATGCGGGGGGAGAGCAGTACTTC. Translated: CASSPREGDAGGEQYF. The chain uses TRBV14 and TRBJ2-7; TRBD2 agrees at 8 bases. Germline V lookup: CDR1 SGHDN, CDR2 FVKESK. This CDR3 is 16 amino acids long. V lost 4 bases to trimming and J lost 7 bases; unmatched junction nucleotides: 15.

This clone appeared a single time. One junction end disagrees with the germline gene, perhaps due to a read error. The chain employs TRBV7-9 and TRBJ2-7; tentative D call: TRBD2 (6 bases). The CDR3 loop spans 14 amino acids. Per the germline V gene, CDR1 is SEHNR and CDR2 is FQNEAQ (reference sequence). The CDR3 DNA reads as TGTTCCAGCAGCTGGGTGGAGGGTACCGGCGAGCAGTACTTC. Its translation: CSSSWVEGTGEQYF.

This clone was observed a handful of times. V is TRBV2 and J is TRBJ1-1; a possible D gene is TRBD1 (5 bases). Germline V gene lookup returns CDR1 SNHLY and CDR2 FYNNEI. CDR3 length: 16 residues. V was pared by 3 bases and J by 0 bases, with 14 bases between. The CDR3: CASSDTSGALNTEAFF. The CDR3 DNA reads TGTGCCAGCAGTGACACAAGCGGGGCTTTGAACACTGAAGCTTTCTTT. Together with reference TRBV2 and TRBJ1-1, the CDR3 gives the full variable domain: EPEVTQTPSHQVTQMGQEVILRCVPISNHLYFYWYRQILGQKVEFLVSFYNNEISEKSEIFDDQFSVERPDGSNFTLKIRSTKLEDSAMYFCASSDTSGALNTEAFFGQGTRLTVV.

This clone came up a few times. The chain recombines TRBV19 with TRBJ1-2; the D is unclear. Trimming left V 6 bases short and J 7 bases short, with 12 bases between. CDR3 length equals 12 residues. Germline V CDR1 and CDR2: LNHDA, SQIVND (reference sequence). CDR3 protein: CASSRTGSGYTF. DNA of the CDR3: TGTGCCAGTAGCCGGACTGGGAGTGGCTACACCTTC. The full variable domain, completed using reference TRBV19 and TRBJ1-2, is DGGITQSPKYLFRKEGQNVTLSCEQNLNHDAMYWYRQDPGQGLRLIYYSQIVNDFQKGDIAEGYSVSREKKESFPLTVTSAQKNPTAFYLCASSRTGSGYTFGSGTRLTVV.

The chain joins TRBV11-2 to TRBJ2-3; D not certain. V shed 3 bases and J shed 5 bases, with 15 bases lying between them. The germline V gene encodes CDR1 SGHAT and CDR2 FQNNGV. The CDR3 has 15 residues. DNA for the CDR3: TGTGCCAGCAGCTTTGAGCCGCTTGTTAAAGATACGCAGTATTTT. Its protein is CASSFEPLVKDTQYF.

This chain links TRBV27 with TRBJ2-3; D not certain. CDR3 length: 11 residues. Per the germline V gene, CDR1 is MNHEY and CDR2 is SMNVEV (reference sequence). V gave up 6 bases and J gave up 10 bases, with 11 bases separating them. The CDR3 coding sequence is TGTGCCAGCAGAACACCTCGGGCGCAGTATTTT. Its protein product is CASRTPRAQYF.

The rearrangement uses TRBV5-8 and TRBJ2-7; 8 nucleotides agree with TRBD2. Germline CDR1 SGHTS, CDR2 YDEGEE. This CDR3 spans 15 amino acids. The V segment lost 4 bases and the J segment 0 bases; nucleotides outside the gene matches: 6. The CDR3 DNA follows: TGTGCCAGCAGCCCCGGGGGGGGGCACTCCTACGAGCAGTACTTC. This gives the protein CASSPGGGHSYEQYF.

J is TRBJ1-1 and V is TRBV5-1; 7 bases line up with TRBD1. Germline CDR1 SGHRS, CDR2 YFSETQ. This CDR3 contains 14 residues. Trimming removed 4 bases from V and 0 bases from J; junction bases left unmatched: 3. CDR3: CASSPDRLNTEAFF. The CDR3 coding sequence is TGCGCCAGCAGCCCGGACAGGCTGAACACTGAAGCTTTCTTT.

The chain carries TRBV28 and TRBJ2-7; a possible D gene is TRBD1 (5 bases). V lost 7 bases, J lost 2 bases, and 12 bases lay in between. Germline-derived CDR1 and CDR2 are MDHEN and SYDVKM. CDR3 length equals 13 residues. CDR3 nucleotide sequence: TGTGCCAGCAACTATCAGGGTCCCTACGAGCAGTACTTC. Translation: CASNYQGPYEQYF.

The chain joins TRBV18 to TRBJ2-3; TRBD2 aligns across 11 bases. V lost 6 bases to trimming and J lost 3 bases; unmatched junction nucleotides: 11. CDR1 KGHSH and CDR2 LQKENI come from the germline V gene. This CDR3 region has 17 residues. Written as DNA, the CDR3 is TGTGCCAGCTCGCTCAACACCCGACTAGCGGGAACAGATACGCAGTATTTT. Its protein product is CASSLNTRLAGTDTQYF.

This clone has a single count. The rearrangement links TRBV5-5 to TRBJ1-5, with a tentative D call TRBD1 (6 bases). V lost 5 bases, J lost 3 bases, and 12 bases lay in between. The CDR3 is made up of 14 amino acids. Germline V gene lookup returns CDR1 SGHKS and CDR2 YYEKEE (reference sequence). This CDR3 is CASRTGNDNQPQHF. The CDR3 DNA reads TGTGCCAGCAGAACAGGGAATGACAATCAGCCCCAGCATTTT.

DNA of the CDR3: TGTGCCATCAGTGAGGGGACAGGGCCTTACGAGCAGTACTTC. Translation: CAISEGTGPYEQYF. The chain joins TRBV10-3 to TRBJ2-7, with 9 bases lining up with TRBD1. The CDR3 loop spans 14 amino acids. The germline gives CDR1 ENHRY, CDR2 SYGVKD. Trimming cost V 2 bases and J 4 bases; bases outside gene matches: 3.

This sequence joins TRBV6-5 and TRBJ2-3; D unresolved. Germline V gives CDR1 MNHEY, CDR2 SVGAGI. Trimming removed 2 bases at V and 0 bases at J, with 9 bases between. The CDR3 totals 15 residues. The CDR3: CASSYQDPSTDTQYF. CDR3 coding DNA: TGTGCCAGCAGTTACCAGGATCCGAGCACAGATACGCAGTATTTT.

The rearrangement joins TRBV9 to TRBJ2-1; 9 bases map to TRBD1. The ends lost 4 bases at V and 6 bases at J; junction bases unmatched: 8. The CDR3 covers 15 residues. Germline CDR1 reads SGDLS; CDR2 reads YYNGEE. CDR3 region: CASSYRQGGFNEQFF. The CDR3 bases are TGTGCCAGCAGCTATAGACAGGGGGGATTCAATGAGCAGTTCTTC.

This clone was seen more than once but under ten times. The gene calls are TRBV6-1 and TRBJ1-4; 8 bases line up with TRBD1. Trimming at V came to 7 bases and at J to 8 bases, leaving 9 bases not matched to a gene. Germline V gene lookup returns CDR1 MNHNS and CDR2 SASEGT. The CDR3 is made up of 14 amino acids. The CDR3 nucleotides are TGTGCCAGCACGGAGCCGGGACAGGTGGAAAAACTGTTTTTT. This translates into CASTEPGQVEKLFF.

V is TRBV4-3 and J is TRBJ2-3; 9 nucleotides line up with TRBD2. The CDR3 totals 19 residues. Per germline, CDR1 LGHNA and CDR2 YSLEER. J was trimmed by 3 bases and V by 0 bases; bases with no gene match: 13. The CDR3 DNA follows: TGCGCCAGCAGCCAAGATCTGTCTTCGGCTAGCGGGGCTACAGATACGCAGTATTTT. It yields the protein CASSQDLSSASGATDTQYF.

This chain joins TRBV5-4 and TRBJ2-1, with TRBD2 matching over 9 bases. The CDR3 has 14 residues. Germline V gene lookup returns CDR1 SGHNT and CDR2 YYREEE (reference sequence). V was pared by 0 bases and J by 6 bases, with 1 base of the junction left unmatched. CDR3 residues: CASSLEAGGNEQFF. CDR3 DNA: TGTGCCAGCAGCTTGGAAGCGGGGGGCAATGAGCAGTTCTTC.

This clone was observed a handful of times. The chain combines TRBV18 with TRBJ2-7; possible D gene TRBD2, 5 bases. This CDR3 spans 13 amino acids. Trimming took off 4 bases at V and 3 bases at J, with 10 bases between the two ends. CDR1 is KGHSH, CDR2 LQKENI, per germline. CDR3 DNA: TGTGCCAGCTCACTTGCAGCGGACTACGAGCAGTACTTC. Its translation: CASSLAADYEQYF. Together with reference TRBV18 and TRBJ2-7, the CDR3 gives the full variable domain: NAGVMQNPRHLVRRRGQEARLRCSPMKGHSHVYWYRQLPEEGLKFMVYLQKENIIDESGMPKERFSAEFPKEGPSILRIQQVVRGDSAAYFCASSLAADYEQYFGPGTRLTVT.

V usage is TRBV27 and J usage is TRBJ2-7, with D unclear. The germline gives CDR1 MNHEY, CDR2 SMNVEV (reference sequence). This CDR3 is built from 15 residues. Trimming took off 0 bases at V and 0 bases at J, with 9 bases between the two ends. CDR3 sequence: CASSLSSAFSYEQYF. DNA for the CDR3: TGTGCCAGCAGTTTATCCAGCGCATTCTCCTACGAGCAGTACTTC.